What follows are 7 T cell receptor beta chains derived from one specimen sequenced in a study of T cells in Graves' hyperthyroidism and ophthalmopathy. RNA transcripts gave rise to amplified TCR beta CDR3 regions. RT-PCR in the first round (using the HTBI primer set) targeted the TCR CDR3. TCRdb called the multiplex PCR reads again in MiXCR, with one record for every CDR3 protein. Of approximately 490,000 distinct CDR3 sequences detected, about 20% appear once; the ten largest clones hold about half. Sequencing input: blood. The receptors shown here come from a woman in her 70s with Graves' ophthalmopathy.

This clonotype was counted at least ten times. The chain employs TRBV27 and TRBJ2-1; a possible D gene is TRBD1 (6 bases). V lost 2 bases, J lost 4 bases, and 9 bases lay in between. The CDR3 loop spans 14 amino acids. Germline assignment: CDR1 MNHEY and CDR2 SMNVEV (reference sequence). The CDR3 protein is CASSLSGQYNEQFF. Here the CDR3 DNA reads TGTGCCAGCAGTTTAAGCGGACAGTACAATGAGCAGTTCTTC.

This clonotype was observed at least ten times. The CDR3 region has the DNA TGTGCCAGCAGTCTGGGGGTCCGCCTCAATCAGCCCCAGCATTTT. This translates into CASSLGVRLNQPQHF. The chain links TRBV12-3 or TRBV12-4 to TRBJ1-5; possible D gene TRBD1, 5 bases. V lost 5 bases and J 3 bases, leaving 14 bases between the germline ends. The CDR3 consists of 15 residues.

V and J are TRBV4-3 and TRBJ1-2; D remains ambiguous. CDR3 length: 15 residues. Germline assignment: CDR1 LGHNA and CDR2 YSLEER. Trimming pared 0 bases from V and 0 bases from J, leaving 8 bases between. For the CDR3, the DNA is TGCGCCAGCAGCCAAGAAATGGGGTCTAACTATGGCTACACCTTC. Residues: CASSQEMGSNYGYTF.

This sequence joins TRBV7-3 and TRBJ2-3; perhaps TRBD2 as D (6 bases). The V end was cut by 1 base, the J end by 0 bases, with 11 bases between. CDR1 SGHTA and CDR2 FQGTGA come from the germline V gene. This CDR3 has 16 residues. CDR3 coding DNA: TGTGCCAGCAGCTTAATCGCAGGGACTAGCACAGATACGCAGTATTTT. This encodes CASSLIAGTSTDTQYF.

This clonotype was detected only a few times. V and J are TRBV6-1 and TRBJ1-2; TRBD1 agrees at 7 bases. CDR3 length equals 13 residues. Germline V gene lookup returns CDR1 MNHNS and CDR2 SASEGT. V lost 6 bases and J lost 2; bases outside the gene matches: 3. The CDR3 is CASREGQNYGYTF. For the CDR3, the DNA is TGTGCCAGCAGAGAGGGACAGAACTATGGCTACACCTTC.

This clonotype was counted a few times. The chain recombines TRBV7-9 with TRBJ2-1, with D uncertain. The CDR3 is made up of 13 amino acids. CDR1 SEHNR and CDR2 FQNEAQ come from the germline V gene (reference sequence). Trimming took 5 bases from V and 5 from J, leaving 10 bases between them. The chain's CDR3 is CASSLDVDNEQFF. CDR3 coding DNA: TGTGCCAGCAGCCTGGACGTCGACAATGAGCAGTTCTTC. The full variable domain, completed using reference TRBV7-9 and TRBJ2-1, is DTGVSQNPRHKITKRGQNVTFRCDPISEHNRLYWYRQTLGQGPEFLTYFQNEAQLEKSRLLSDRFSAERPKGSFSTLEIQRTEQGDSAMYLCASSLDVDNEQFFGPGTRLTVL.

This clonotype showed up many times. V and J are TRBV5-1 and TRBJ2-3; no clear D gene. Germline V gene lookup returns CDR1 SGHRS and CDR2 YFSETQ. Trimming took 2 bases from V and 3 from J, leaving 4 bases between them. The CDR3 spans 12 residues. CDR3 amino acids: CASSFPTDTQYF. CDR3 coding DNA: TGCGCCAGCAGCTTCCCGACAGATACGCAGTATTTT.